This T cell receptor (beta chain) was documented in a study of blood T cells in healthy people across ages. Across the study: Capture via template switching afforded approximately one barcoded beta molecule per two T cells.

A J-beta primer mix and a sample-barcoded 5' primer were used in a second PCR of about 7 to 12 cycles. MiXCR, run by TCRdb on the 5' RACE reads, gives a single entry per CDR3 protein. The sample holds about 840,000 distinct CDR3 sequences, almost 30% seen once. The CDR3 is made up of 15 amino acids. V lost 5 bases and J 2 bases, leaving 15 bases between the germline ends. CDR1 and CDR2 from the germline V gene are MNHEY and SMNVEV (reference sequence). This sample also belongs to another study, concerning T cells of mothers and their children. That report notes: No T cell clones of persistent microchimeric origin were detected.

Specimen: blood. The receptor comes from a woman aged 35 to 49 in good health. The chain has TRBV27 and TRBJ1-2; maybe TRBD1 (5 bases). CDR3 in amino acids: CASSSPWGKNYGYTF. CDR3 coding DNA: TGTGCCAGCAGTAGCCCCTGGGGGAAGAACTATGGCTACACCTTC.